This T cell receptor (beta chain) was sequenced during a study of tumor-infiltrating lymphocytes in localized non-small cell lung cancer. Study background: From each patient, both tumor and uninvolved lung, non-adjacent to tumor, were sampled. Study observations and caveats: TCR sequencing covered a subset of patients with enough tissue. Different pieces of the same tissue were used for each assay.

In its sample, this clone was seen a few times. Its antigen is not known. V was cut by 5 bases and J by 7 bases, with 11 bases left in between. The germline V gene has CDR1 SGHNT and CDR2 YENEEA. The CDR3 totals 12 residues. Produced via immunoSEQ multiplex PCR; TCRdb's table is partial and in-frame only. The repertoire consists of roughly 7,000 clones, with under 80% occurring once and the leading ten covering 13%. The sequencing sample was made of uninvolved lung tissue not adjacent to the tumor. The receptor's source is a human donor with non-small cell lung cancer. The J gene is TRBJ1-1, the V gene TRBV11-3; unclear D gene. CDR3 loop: CASSEEKVEAFF. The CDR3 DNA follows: TGTGCCAGCAGCGAGGAGAAGGTTGAAGCTTTCTTT.